Below, 16 T cell receptor beta chains from the same sample are listed, as sequenced in a study of T cells in Graves' hyperthyroidism and ophthalmopathy. TCR beta CDR3 regions were amplified from RNA transcripts. The study used the HTBI primer set for a first-round RT-PCR of the TCR CDR3. A single record per CDR3 protein comes from TCRdb applying MiXCR to the multiplex PCR reads. Of about 320,000 distinct CDR3 sequences in the sample, around 16% were seen once. The sample consisted of blood. These receptors came from a man aged 30 to 39 with Graves' hyperthyroidism.

The CDR3 loop is CASSLTNQPQHF. The CDR3 DNA sequence: TGTGCCAGCAGTTTAACCAATCAGCCCCAGCATTTT. This sequence joins TRBV27 and TRBJ1-5; D is ambiguous. The CDR3 has 12 residues. V dropped 2 bases and J dropped 3 bases, with 2 bases sitting between them. Per the germline V gene, CDR1 is MNHEY and CDR2 is SMNVEV (reference sequence).

This clonotype has at least ten counts. The chain employs TRBV5-1 and TRBJ1-1, with a possible D match to TRBD1 (6 bases). The ends were cut back, 1 base at V and 4 bases at J, with 14 bases in the middle. This CDR3 has 15 amino acids. CDR1 and CDR2 (germline): SGHRS, YFSETQ. The CDR3, as DNA: TGCGCCAGCAGCTTGATCGGCAGGGGAAGCACTGAAGCTTTCTTT. Translated: CASSLIGRGSTEAFF.

The rearrangement uses TRBV7-3 and TRBJ2-6; D is uncertain. The germline V and J ends were trimmed by 5 bases and 0 bases, with 8 bases remaining between them. This CDR3 has 15 residues. Germline V lookup: CDR1 SGHTA, CDR2 FQGTGA. The CDR3 nucleotides are TGTGCCAGCAGCCTGGACGGCTCTGGGGCCAACGTCCTGACTTTC. This codes for CASSLDGSGANVLTF.

This clonotype was recorded at least ten times. The CDR3 loop is CASSQQVYFNEQFF. In nucleotides, the CDR3 is TGTGCCAGCAGCCAACAGGTTTACTTCAATGAGCAGTTCTTC. This rearrangement joins TRBV3-1 to TRBJ2-1, with unresolved D. From germline, CDR1 is LGHDT and CDR2 YNNKEL (reference sequence). V lost 2 bases to trimming and J lost 6 bases, with 11 bases between them. The CDR3 is 14 residues long.

V and J are TRBV6-4 and TRBJ2-2, with D perhaps matching TRBD1 (5 bases). CDR1 and CDR2 (germline): MRHNA, SNTAGT. There are 14 residues in the CDR3. Trimming shortened V by 5 bases and J by 6 bases, and 13 bases separated the two germline ends. CDR3 nucleotide sequence: TGTGCCAGCAGTTTAGCAGGGTGGTCCGGGGAGCTGTTTTTT. Its translation: CASSLAGWSGELFF.

This clonotype appeared many times. The J gene is TRBJ2-7, the V gene TRBV3-1; 7 bases match TRBD1. Trimming cost V 4 bases and J 6 bases; bases outside gene matches: 3. Germline V lookup: CDR1 LGHDT, CDR2 YNNKEL (reference sequence). This CDR3 comprises 12 residues. The DNA for the CDR3 is TGTGCCAGCAGCCTATACAGGGGCGAGCAGTACTTC. The encoded protein is CASSLYRGEQYF.

This clonotype was seen ten or more times. The chain has TRBV7-9 and TRBJ1-2; D might be TRBD1 (6 bases). Per germline, CDR1 SEHNR and CDR2 FQNEAQ (reference sequence). Deletions cut 2 bases from V and 6 bases from J, with 22 bases between. This CDR3 is built from 17 residues. In DNA form, the CDR3 reads TGTGCCAGCAGCTTAAATCGGGACACGGAGCTTCGGGATGGCTACACCTTC. Residues: CASSLNRDTELRDGYTF.

The chain carries TRBV20-1 and TRBJ2-1; 10 positions match TRBD2. With 6 bases clipped from V and 10 bases from J, the junction kept 12 bases outside the gene matches. Germline CDR1 reads DFQATT; CDR2 reads SNEGSKA (reference sequence). The CDR3 contains 14 residues. CDR3 protein: CSAVVASGSEEQFF. CDR3 coding DNA: TGCAGTGCAGTGGTGGCTAGCGGGAGTGAAGAGCAGTTCTTC.

This clonotype was detected ten times or more. CDR3 sequence: CASSLGGTQYF. CDR3 bases: TGTGCCAGCAGCCTAGGGGGGACCCAGTACTTC. The V gene is TRBV12-3 or TRBV12-4, the J gene TRBJ2-5, with D tentatively TRBD1 (6 bases). Trimming stripped 6 bases from V and 7 bases from J, with 9 bases between. The CDR3 sequence is 11 residues long.

This clonotype was recorded many times. The rearrangement links TRBV5-6 to TRBJ2-3; perhaps TRBD2 as D (5 bases). Germline CDR1 SGHDT, CDR2 YYEEEE. The CDR3 is 14 residues long. Trimming cost V 2 bases and J 4 bases, with 11 bases left between them. CDR3 protein: CASSFGPRADTQYF. As DNA, the CDR3 is TGTGCCAGCAGCTTCGGGCCGAGGGCAGATACGCAGTATTTT.

This chain links TRBV7-2 with TRBJ2-1, with TRBD2 matching over 13 bases. The CDR3 is 17 residues long. Losses at the gene ends were 5 bases for V and 5 bases for J; bases not matched to a gene: 9. CDR1 is SGHTA and CDR2 is FQGNSA in the germline V gene. The CDR3 sequence is CASSITGLAGRDNEQFF. The CDR3 coding sequence is TGTGCCAGCAGCATAACGGGACTAGCGGGGAGGGACAATGAGCAGTTCTTC.

This chain connects TRBV3-1 to TRBJ2-6; perhaps TRBD2 as D (5 bases). Per the germline V gene, CDR1 is LGHDT and CDR2 is YNNKEL (reference sequence). The CDR3 sequence is 19 residues long. Trimming took 2 bases from V and 0 from J, leaving 17 bases between them. As DNA, the CDR3 is TGTGCCAGCAGCCAATTCACTCCAGCGGCAAGCTCTGGGGCCAACGTCCTGACTTTC. Its translation: CASSQFTPAASSGANVLTF.

This clonotype has at least ten counts. This chain joins TRBV5-1 and TRBJ1-1; 7 nucleotides align to TRBD1. The V gene's germline CDR1 is SGHRS and CDR2 YFSETQ. This CDR3 comprises 15 residues. V trimming: 4 bases; J trimming: 6 bases; junction bases outside the gene matches: 12. CDR3 sequence (DNA): TGCGCCAGCAGCCCCTTCCAGGGGGAGGGCGCTGAAGCTTTCTTT. Protein product: CASSPFQGEGAEAFF. Together with reference TRBV5-1 and TRBJ1-1, the CDR3 gives the full variable domain: KAGVTQTPRYLIKTRGQQVTLSCSPISGHRSVSWYQQTPGQGLQFLFEYFSETQRNKGNFPGRFSGRQFSNSRSEMNVSTLELGDSALYLCASSPFQGEGAEAFFGQGTRLTVV.

This clonotype was counted at least ten times. The V gene is TRBV30, the J gene TRBJ2-7; tentatively, D is TRBD1 (8 bases). Germline assignment: CDR1 GTSNPN and CDR2 SVGIG (reference sequence). This CDR3 is built from 15 residues. The V gene lost 3 bases and the J gene lost 1 base, with 16 bases spanning the gap. The CDR3 DNA is TGTGCCTGGAGAATGACAGGGGAGGGTTCCTACGAGCAGTACTTC. Translation gives CAWRMTGEGSYEQYF.

The CDR3 region has the DNA TGTGCCAGCAGTTACTTCGCTGGGCCAGGAAACACCATATATTTT. Translated, it gives CASSYFAGPGNTIYF. V gene TRBV6-9 combines with J gene TRBJ1-3; D gene unclear. This CDR3 region has 15 residues. V lost 3 bases to trimming and J lost 4 bases, with 13 bases between them. From germline, CDR1 is MNHGY and CDR2 SVAAGI.

This clonotype was seen repeatedly, ten times or more. This rearrangement joins TRBV12-3 or TRBV12-4 to TRBJ2-7; 8 bases match TRBD1. The CDR3 has 15 residues. The trim removed 3 bases at V and 5 bases at J, leaving 9 bases unmatched. CDR3 amino acids: CASSFPGQGLHEQYF. CDR3 sequence (DNA): TGTGCCAGCAGTTTCCCCGGACAGGGTTTGCACGAGCAGTACTTC.